One sample yielded the 29 T cell receptor beta chains listed below, sequenced in a study of shared clonotypes between healthy human individuals. TCRdb's table, derived via immunoSEQ multiplex PCR, lists solely in-frame clones and lacks some. This sample has roughly 2.2 million clones, with roughly 90% found just once. Sequenced input: naive CD4+ T cells from PBMCs. Subset given: CD45RA+ positively selected. The receptors were gathered from a man between 18 and 35 years old in good health. Some clones in this sample may be carry-over from other donors' samples.

A note on this clone: Other DNA sequences within the sample encode an identical CDR3. The rearrangement links TRBV5-1 to TRBJ1-5, with 8 bases identical to TRBD1. Germline values: CDR1 SGHRS, CDR2 YFSETQ. The CDR3 extends over 14 amino acids. With 4 bases clipped from V and 5 bases from J, the junction kept 5 bases outside the gene matches. CDR3 protein: CASSLTGDHQPQHF. The CDR3 region has the DNA TGCGCCAGCAGCCTGACAGGGGATCATCAGCCCCAGCATTTT.

The chain has TRBV2 and TRBJ2-7, with TRBD2 matching over 7 bases. The CDR3 spans 16 residues. In germline, CDR1 is SNHLY, CDR2 FYNNEI. J was trimmed by 0 bases and V by 3 bases; bases with no gene match: 8. CDR3 loop: CASSEGPAGISYEQYF. The CDR3 bases are TGTGCCAGCAGTGAGGGTCCAGCGGGAATCTCCTACGAGCAGTACTTC.

On this clone itself: This sample includes further DNA sequences coding for the same CDR3. The chain combines TRBV7-3 with TRBJ2-5, with D maybe TRBD2 (5 bases). Trimming removed 5 bases at V and 5 bases at J, with 15 bases between. Germline CDR1 SGHTA, CDR2 FQGTGA. This CDR3 spans 14 amino acids. As DNA, the CDR3 is TGTGCCAGCAGCCCAGGTCGGGGTCGGGAGACCCAGTACTTC. This codes for CASSPGRGRETQYF.

The chain links TRBV6-1 to TRBJ2-3, with 9 bases that match TRBD1. The length of the CDR3 is 17 residues. Per germline, CDR1 MNHNS and CDR2 SASEGT. V was clipped by 3 bases and J by 2 bases; unmatched bases: 9. The CDR3 protein is CASSEGTGKRFTDTQYF. Here the CDR3 DNA reads TGTGCCAGCAGTGAGGGGACAGGGAAAAGGTTCACAGATACGCAGTATTTT.

This chain uses TRBV2 with TRBJ1-2; 9 bases align to TRBD1. Trimming removed 4 bases from V and 4 bases from J; junction bases left unmatched: 4. The germline V gene has CDR1 SNHLY and CDR2 FYNNEI. This CDR3 has 14 amino acids. CDR3 protein: CASSGTGALYGYTF. The CDR3 DNA is TGTGCCAGCAGTGGGACAGGGGCGCTCTATGGCTACACCTTC. The variable domain in full, with the rest retrieved from reference TRBV2 and TRBJ1-2, is EPEVTQTPSHQVTQMGQEVILRCVPISNHLYFYWYRQILGQKVEFLVSFYNNEISEKSEIFDDQFSVERPDGSNFTLKIRSTKLEDSAMYFCASSGTGALYGYTFGSGTRLTVV.

The chain recombines TRBV9 with TRBJ2-2, with 7 bases matching TRBD2. The V gene end was trimmed by 1 base and the J gene end by 1 base; junction bases not matched to a gene: 1. Germline V gene data show CDR1 as SGDLS and CDR2 as YYNGEE. The CDR3 extends over 15 amino acids. CDR3 nucleotide sequence: TGTGCCAGCAGCGTACGGGGGGTGAACACCGGGGAGCTGTTTTTT. It translates to CASSVRGVNTGELFF.

A word on this clone: The identical CDR3 is also encoded by other nucleotide sequences in the sample. The rearrangement joins TRBV5-1 to TRBJ2-1; TRBD2 aligns across 9 bases. The germline V gene has CDR1 SGHRS and CDR2 YFSETQ. Trimming took 4 bases from V and 6 from J; bases not matched to a gene: 8. CDR3 length: 15 amino acids. CDR3 loop: CASSLGSGRGNEQFF. The CDR3 region has the DNA TGCGCCAGCAGCCTTGGTAGCGGGAGAGGCAATGAGCAGTTCTTC.

The chain couples TRBV6-5 to TRBJ1-5, with D uncertain. This CDR3 has 13 residues. The germline V gene encodes CDR1 MNHEY and CDR2 SVGAGI. V was clipped by 0 bases and J by 6 bases, with 6 bases between them. The CDR3: CASSYSEGQPQHF. Here the CDR3 DNA reads TGTGCCAGCAGTTACTCGGAGGGTCAGCCCCAGCATTTT.

In its sample, this clone was seen a few times. The rearrangement links TRBV6-1 to TRBJ1-1, with D maybe TRBD1 (5 bases). The CDR3 is made up of 12 amino acids. V gave up 6 bases and J gave up 1 base, with 6 bases separating them. Germline V gene sequence: CDR1 MNHNS, CDR2 SASEGT. The DNA of the CDR3 is TGTGCCAGCAGGGGGGGGAACACTGAAGCTTTCTTT. Translation: CASRGGNTEAFF.

The V and J genes are TRBV7-3 and TRBJ2-1; D is perhaps TRBD2 (6 bases). This CDR3 is built from 15 residues. Deletions cut 1 base from V and 6 bases from J, with 13 bases between. The germline V gene has CDR1 SGHTA and CDR2 FQGTGA. This CDR3 is CASSLKGGNLNEQFF. The CDR3 DNA follows: TGTGCCAGCAGCTTAAAGGGCGGGAACCTCAATGAGCAGTTCTTC.

The chain joins TRBV7-9 to TRBJ2-5; D is ambiguous. V was trimmed by 4 bases and J by 4 bases, leaving 13 bases between them. The CDR3 runs to 14 residues. CDR1 SEHNR and CDR2 FQNEAQ come from the germline V gene (reference sequence). Written as DNA, the CDR3 is TGTGCCAGCAGCTCCTTAGCCCAAGGAGAGACCCAGTACTTC. Protein sequence: CASSSLAQGETQYF.

The rearrangement joins TRBV2 to TRBJ1-1, with D possibly being TRBD1 (5 bases). The CDR3 consists of 12 residues. V lost 7 bases and J 11 bases, leaving 17 bases between the germline ends. Germline loops: CDR1 SNHLY, CDR2 FYNNEI. CDR3 coding DNA: TGTGCCAGCACCCCGGTTGGGGCCTGGGCTTTCTTT. Residues: CASTPVGAWAFF.

The J gene is TRBJ2-7, the V gene TRBV5-6; 10 bases line up with TRBD1. V gave up 4 bases and J gave up 6 bases; unmatched junction bases: 10. The V gene's germline CDR1 is SGHDT and CDR2 YYEEEE. The CDR3 length is 15 residues. CDR3 region: CASSQTGGEEGEQYF. The CDR3 DNA reads as TGTGCCAGCAGCCAGACAGGGGGCGAAGAAGGCGAGCAGTACTTC. The full variable domain, its missing parts supplied by reference TRBV5-6 and TRBJ2-7, is DAGVTQSPTHLIKTRGQQVTLRCSPKSGHDTVSWYQQALGQGPQFIFQYYEEEERQRGNFPDRFSGHQFPNYSSELNVNALLLGDSALYLCASSQTGGEEGEQYFGPGTRLTVT.

The chain's CDR3 is CASSYSRGSGGKYNEQFF. DNA of the CDR3: TGTGCCAGCAGTTACAGCAGGGGATCGGGAGGGAAATACAATGAGCAGTTCTTC. The gene calls are TRBV11-1 and TRBJ2-1; 8 nucleotides agree with TRBD2. V lost 6 bases, J lost 4 bases, and 17 bases stayed unmatched. CDR3 size: 18 residues. The germline V gene encodes CDR1 SGHAT and CDR2 FQDESV (reference sequence).

This clone was counted only a few times. This chain joins TRBV10-3 and TRBJ1-4; D gene unclear. CDR3 length: 13 amino acids. Germline CDR1 ENHRY, CDR2 SYGVKD. V lost 2 bases and J lost 3, with 4 bases in between. The CDR3 DNA reads TGTGCCATCAGTGAGCGGGCTAATGAAAAACTGTTTTTT. Its protein is CAISERANEKLFF.

The chain recombines TRBV5-6 with TRBJ2-5; D tentatively reads TRBD1 or TRBD2 (5 bases each). V was cut by 2 bases and J by 5 bases, with 10 bases left in between. The germline V gene has CDR1 SGHDT and CDR2 YYEEEE. The CDR3 extends over 13 amino acids. For the CDR3, the DNA is TGTGCCAGCAGCTTAGGGACGAGGGAGACCCAGTACTTC. Amino acid sequence: CASSLGTRETQYF.

The DNA for the CDR3 is TGTGCCTGGAGTGGAAAAGAACCGGGACGGAGGGCCGAGCAGTACTTC. The encoded protein is CAWSGKEPGRRAEQYF. V gene TRBV30 combines with J gene TRBJ2-7; D is perhaps TRBD2 (6 bases). Germline-derived CDR1 and CDR2 are GTSNPN and SVGIG (reference sequence). CDR3 length equals 16 residues. Between the trimmed V and J ends, which lost 1 base and 6 bases, there was a span of 22 bases.

The gene calls are TRBV6-4 and TRBJ1-4; D gene unclear. This CDR3 is 12 amino acids long. The germline V gene has CDR1 MRHNA and CDR2 SNTAGT. V shed 2 bases and J shed 10 bases, with 8 bases lying between them. CDR3 protein: CASSDIRGKLFF. The CDR3 coding sequence is TGTGCCAGCAGTGACATCCGCGGAAAACTGTTTTTT.

The rearrangement joins TRBV5-1 to TRBJ1-5, with D hard to call. V lost 8 bases and J 3 bases, leaving 12 bases between the germline ends. From germline, CDR1 is SGHRS and CDR2 YFSETQ. The CDR3 is 13 residues long. CDR3 region: CARLGRLNQPQHF. The CDR3 region has the DNA TGCGCCAGGTTGGGCAGGCTCAATCAGCCCCAGCATTTT.

V usage is TRBV6-4 and J usage is TRBJ2-1, with D maybe TRBD2 (5 bases). Trimming removed 0 bases from V and 6 bases from J, with 12 bases in between. Germline loops: CDR1 MRHNA, CDR2 SNTAGT. The CDR3 is 15 residues long. As DNA, the CDR3 is TGTGCCAGCAGTGACTCTGCTAGCTGGGCCAATGAGCAGTTCTTC. This sequence encodes CASSDSASWANEQFF.

This clone was recorded only once. Distinct nucleotide sequences in the sample also encode this CDR3. The V gene is TRBV18, the J gene TRBJ2-3, with TRBD2 as a possible D gene (5 bases). Trimming shortened V by 3 bases and J by 6 bases, and 13 bases separated the two germline ends. CDR1 and CDR2 (germline): KGHSH, LQKENI. There are 14 residues in the CDR3. The CDR3 DNA is TGTGCCAGCTCACCCCGGGAAACCTCGGATACGCAGTATTTT. It is translated as CASSPRETSDTQYF.

The gene calls are TRBV5-1 and TRBJ2-5; D remains unclear. CDR1 and CDR2 (germline): SGHRS, YFSETQ. Trimming left V 4 bases short and J 6 bases short, with 13 bases between. This CDR3 is built from 13 residues. Here the CDR3 DNA reads TGCGCCAGCAGCGGGCAGAAGGGAAAGACCCAGTACTTC. It codes for CASSGQKGKTQYF. The complete variable domain, with remaining parts taken from reference TRBV5-1 and TRBJ2-5, reads KAGVTQTPRYLIKTRGQQVTLSCSPISGHRSVSWYQQTPGQGLQFLFEYFSETQRNKGNFPGRFSGRQFSNSRSEMNVSTLELGDSALYLCASSGQKGKTQYFGPGTRLLVL.

In this sample, this clone turned up once. The chain uses TRBV7-2 and TRBJ2-3; 9 bases fit TRBD2. Trimming removed 0 bases from V and 1 base from J; junction bases left unmatched: 2. The CDR3 loop spans 16 amino acids. Germline-derived CDR1 and CDR2 are SGHTA and FQGNSA. The CDR3 loop is CASSLAVAGGTDTQYF. In nucleotides, the CDR3 is TGTGCCAGCAGCTTAGCGGTAGCGGGAGGCACAGATACGCAGTATTTT.

The chain couples TRBV30 to TRBJ2-2; 8 bases line up with TRBD1. CDR1 and CDR2 (germline): GTSNPN, SVGIG (reference sequence). This CDR3 is 16 amino acids long. The ends lost 0 bases at V and 6 bases at J; junction bases unmatched: 9. The CDR3 region has the DNA TGTGCCTGGAGTGTAACCAGGACAGGGTCCCCCGGGGAGCTGTTTTTT. Its translation is CAWSVTRTGSPGELFF.

The rearrangement links TRBV28 to TRBJ1-6; D might be TRBD1 (5 bases). The CDR3 covers 15 residues. With 6 bases removed from V and 7 bases from J, the gap between germline ends came to 16 bases. CDR1 and CDR2 from the germline V gene are MDHEN and SYDVKM. The CDR3 DNA is TGTGCCAGCAGACAAGCCGGGGCACTAAATTCACCCCTCCACTTT. Translated, it gives CASRQAGALNSPLHF.

In its sample, this clone was seen a few times. This sequence joins TRBV7-9 and TRBJ1-2, with unresolved D. The CDR3 is 17 residues long. The V end lost 5 bases, the J end lost 3 bases, and 22 bases lay between the germline ends. Per germline, CDR1 SEHNR and CDR2 FQNEAQ (reference sequence). CDR3 nucleotide sequence: TGTGCCAGCAGCCTACCGGACCGCCCTCGTAACGACTATGGCTACACCTTC. Its protein is CASSLPDRPRNDYGYTF.

The rearrangement joins TRBV7-2 to TRBJ2-5; 9 bases fit TRBD1. Looked up from germline, CDR1 is SGHTA and CDR2 is FQGNSA. The CDR3 sequence is 15 residues long. The trim removed 5 bases at V and 6 bases at J, leaving 10 bases unmatched. CDR3 DNA sequence: TGTGCCAGCAGCCCCCGGGACAGGGCCCACAAGACCCAGTACTTC. Residues: CASSPRDRAHKTQYF.

The chain uses TRBV11-3 and TRBJ1-1, with D unclear. From germline, CDR1 is SGHNT and CDR2 YENEEA. V was clipped by 4 bases and J by 0 bases, with 9 bases between them. This CDR3 has 14 residues. CDR3 bases: TGTGCCAGCAGCTACTCCGGTGTGAACACTGAAGCTTTCTTT. Protein sequence: CASSYSGVNTEAFF. Complete variable domain (other parts from reference TRBV11-3 and TRBJ1-1): EAGVVQSPRYKIIEKKQPVAFWCNPISGHNTLYWYLQNLGQGPELLIRYENEEAVDDSQLPKDRFSAERLKGVDSTLKIQPAELGDSAVYLCASSYSGVNTEAFFGQGTRLTVV.

J is TRBJ1-1 and V is TRBV5-8; D gene unclear. V lost 2 bases and J 5 bases, leaving 16 bases between the germline ends. The CDR3 is 15 amino acids. Germline V gene sequence: CDR1 SGHTS, CDR2 YDEGEE. The CDR3 region has the DNA TGTGCCAGCAGCTTCGATGGTGGGCGGCTTACTGAAGCTTTCTTT. It specifies CASSFDGGRLTEAFF.